This entry concerns a single T cell receptor (beta chain). Its antigen is unknown. These data are taken from a study of cytomegalovirus exposure and HLA in healthy donors. For the study at large: Among the 398 genotyped donors, approximately 80% were placed in the Caucasian-associated ancestry cluster.

A multiplex PCR was run with 60 Vbeta primers and 13 Jbeta primers. Only in-frame clones appear in the TCRdb table, and some are missing; sequencing was by immunoSEQ multiplex PCR. The sample holds 250,000 to 350,000 clones, under 80% seen once. Regarding the study as a whole: Later analysis demonstrated an association between a missense DCLRE1C variant and TCR beta V- and J-gene trimming. The authors listed 150 to 200 TCR beta chains as cytomegalovirus-associated.

V lost 0 bases and J lost 9; bases outside the gene matches: 8. Per the germline V gene, CDR1 is MNHNY and CDR2 is SVGAGI (reference sequence). CDR3 length equals 16 residues. The origin of this receptor is a female donor in good health and CMV-seronegative. The chain carries TRBV6-6 and TRBJ2-1, with 10 bases that match TRBD2. The sample comprised PBMCs. Here the CDR3 reads CASSYSVSGRIGEQFF. The CDR3 DNA reads TGTGCCAGCAGTTACTCGGTTAGCGGGAGGATCGGTGAGCAGTTCTTC.